The 17 T cell receptor beta chains in this list originate from one sample, sequenced in a study of cytomegalovirus exposure and HLA in healthy donors. Clones were read by immunoSEQ multiplex PCR, and TCRdb kept only the in-frame ones, dropping some. The top ten hold roughly 1.3% of the sample, which has roughly 120,000 clones, 90% to 95% seen once. Sequencing used PBMCs. The receptor set was obtained from a young woman in good health and CMV-seronegative.

The chain employs TRBV15 and TRBJ2-4, with D possibly TRBD2 on 6 matching bases. The CDR3 loop spans 16 amino acids. Deletions cut 1 base from V and 0 bases from J, with 10 bases between. Germline V gives CDR1 LNHNV, CDR2 YYDKDF (reference sequence). This CDR3 reads CATSRGGGVAKNIQYF. The CDR3 DNA follows: TGTGCCACCAGCAGAGGGGGCGGGGTAGCCAAAAACATTCAGTACTTC.

This clone was counted between two and nine times. The V call is TRBV6-1, the J call TRBJ2-7; the match to TRBD2 covers 12 bases. Trimming at V came to 6 bases and at J to 5 bases, leaving 8 bases not matched to a gene. Germline V gene data show CDR1 as MNHNS and CDR2 as SASEGT. The CDR3 extends over 15 amino acids. This chain's CDR3 is CASSRTSGAVDEQYF. CDR3 coding DNA: TGTGCCAGCAGCCGGACTAGCGGGGCGGTGGACGAGCAGTACTTC.

This clone was counted a single time. The J gene is TRBJ2-1, the V gene TRBV18, with 12 bases that match TRBD2. This CDR3 comprises 16 residues. Germline V lookup: CDR1 KGHSH, CDR2 LQKENI. V gave up 4 bases and J gave up 5 bases; unmatched junction bases: 6. CDR3 residues: CASSLWTSGANNEQFF. The CDR3 DNA sequence: TGTGCCAGCTCACTATGGACTAGCGGGGCGAACAATGAGCAGTTCTTC. Using reference TRBV18 and TRBJ2-1 for the parts outside the CDR3, the full variable domain is NAGVMQNPRHLVRRRGQEARLRCSPMKGHSHVYWYRQLPEEGLKFMVYLQKENIIDESGMPKERFSAEFPKEGPSILRIQQVVRGDSAAYFCASSLWTSGANNEQFFGPGTRLTVL.

This sequence joins TRBV6-5 and TRBJ2-1; D perhaps matches TRBD1 (6 bases). Between the trimmed V and J ends, which lost 0 bases and 7 bases, there was a span of 10 bases. This CDR3 is built from 14 residues. CDR1 MNHEY and CDR2 SVGAGI come from the germline V gene. CDR3 coding DNA: TGTGCCAGCAGTTACTCTGGGACAATGAATGAGCAGTTCTTC. Amino acids: CASSYSGTMNEQFF.

This sequence joins TRBV6-5 and TRBJ2-2; TRBD1 matches at 8 bases. The CDR3 contains 14 residues. With 6 bases clipped from V and 4 bases from J, the junction kept 4 bases outside the gene matches. Germline V gives CDR1 MNHEY, CDR2 SVGAGI. CDR3 bases: TGTGCCAGCAGCGCCGGGACAGGCACCGGGGAGCTGTTTTTT. Translation: CASSAGTGTGELFF.

The gene calls are TRBV6-7 and TRBJ2-1; 8 bases are shared with TRBD2. TRBV6-7 is an open reading frame, and its role is uncertain. This CDR3 spans 20 amino acids. The ends lost 0 bases at V and 6 bases at J; junction bases unmatched: 19. The DNA for the CDR3 is TGTGCCAGCAGTTACTCGAGGAAGGCGGGGGGATCGACTCCGGTCAATGAGCAGTTCTTC. This gives the protein CASSYSRKAGGSTPVNEQFF.

This chain uses TRBV5-1 with TRBJ2-3; a possible D gene is TRBD1 (6 bases). This CDR3 has 13 residues. V was cut by 2 bases and J by 4 bases, with 8 bases left in between. CDR1 and CDR2 from the germline V gene are SGHRS and YFSETQ. CDR3 bases: TGCGCCAGCAGCTTCCAGGGGTCAGATACGCAGTATTTT. Translated: CASSFQGSDTQYF. The variable domain in full, with the rest retrieved from reference TRBV5-1 and TRBJ2-3, is KAGVTQTPRYLIKTRGQQVTLSCSPISGHRSVSWYQQTPGQGLQFLFEYFSETQRNKGNFPGRFSGRQFSNSRSEMNVSTLELGDSALYLCASSFQGSDTQYFGPGTRLTVL.

V usage is TRBV28 and J usage is TRBJ2-3; D is perhaps TRBD2 (6 bases). Germline CDR1 is MDHEN and CDR2 is SYDVKM. The CDR3 covers 16 residues. V dropped 7 bases and J dropped 0 bases, with 17 bases sitting between them. The CDR3 DNA reads TGTGCCAGCACCTCATTACTAGCCCTCAGCACAGATACGCAGTATTTT. It encodes CASTSLLALSTDTQYF. Drawing the rest from reference TRBV28 and TRBJ2-3, the complete variable domain is DVKVTQSSRYLVKRTGEKVFLECVQDMDHENMFWYRQDPGLGLRLIYFSYDVKMKEKGDIPEGYSVSREKKERFSLILESASTNQTSMYLCASTSLLALSTDTQYFGPGTRLTVL.

This chain connects TRBV6-6 to TRBJ2-3; maybe TRBD1 (5 bases). Germline V gene sequence: CDR1 MNHNY, CDR2 SVGAGI (reference sequence). The CDR3 spans 15 residues. V was pared by 2 bases and J by 0 bases, with 9 bases between. The chain's CDR3 is CASSYPTGSTDTQYF. In DNA, the CDR3 is TGTGCCAGCAGTTACCCCACAGGCAGCACAGATACGCAGTATTTT.

This chain links TRBV6-4 with TRBJ2-1, with 10 bases identical to TRBD2. Per germline, CDR1 MRHNA and CDR2 SNTAGT. V lost 4 bases and J lost 4; bases outside the gene matches: 4. The CDR3 is 15 amino acids. DNA of the CDR3: TGTGCCAGCAGTGTACTAGCGGGGAGTTACAATGAGCAGTTCTTC. It translates to CASSVLAGSYNEQFF.

The chain joins TRBV13 to TRBJ2-7, with 7 nucleotides matching TRBD1. V was clipped by 5 bases and J by 5 bases; unmatched bases: 3. The CDR3 is 12 residues long. Germline CDR1 and CDR2: PRHDT and FYEKMQ (reference sequence). CDR3 in amino acids: CASSITGDEQYF. The DNA of the CDR3 is TGTGCCAGCAGCATAACAGGGGACGAGCAGTACTTC.

This chain's CDR3 is CASRDTRSSYNEQFF. The CDR3, as DNA: TGTGCCAGCAGGGACACAAGGAGCTCCTACAATGAGCAGTTCTTC. V gene TRBV2 combines with J gene TRBJ2-1, with D perhaps matching TRBD1 (5 bases). CDR1 SNHLY and CDR2 FYNNEI come from the germline V gene. The CDR3 is 15 residues long. The V gene lost 6 bases and the J gene lost 0 bases, with 12 bases spanning the gap.

The chain uses TRBV5-6 and TRBJ1-2; 9 bases align to TRBD1. J lost 4 bases, V lost 0 bases, and 7 bases had no gene match. The CDR3 is 16 amino acids. Germline lookup yields CDR1 SGHDT and CDR2 YYEEEE. CDR3: CASSLGTGDASYGYTF. The CDR3 DNA follows: TGTGCCAGCAGCTTGGGGACAGGGGATGCTAGCTATGGCTACACCTTC.

The CDR3: CASIPTGGDGGYEQYF. CDR3 in DNA: TGTGCCAGCATCCCCACCGGGGGGGACGGGGGGTACGAGCAGTACTTC. The chain uses TRBV7-2 and TRBJ2-7; the match to TRBD2 covers 8 bases. The CDR3 runs to 16 residues. V lost 7 bases to trimming and J lost 4 bases; unmatched junction nucleotides: 15. Germline CDR1 is SGHTA and CDR2 is FQGNSA. The whole variable domain, remainder taken from reference TRBV7-2 and TRBJ2-7, is GAGVSQSPSNKVTEKGKDVELRCDPISGHTALYWYRQSLGQGLEFLIYFQGNSAPDKSGLPSDRFSAERTGGSVSTLTIQRTQQEDSAVYLCASIPTGGDGGYEQYFGPGTRLTVT.

The chain recombines TRBV7-2 with TRBJ2-5; D may be TRBD1 (6 bases). Trimming removed 6 bases at V and 1 base at J, with 9 bases between. Germline values: CDR1 SGHTA, CDR2 FQGNSA. CDR3 length: 13 residues. DNA of the CDR3: TGTGCCAGCAGGAGGGGGACCCAAGAGACCCAGTACTTC. It codes for CASRRGTQETQYF.

Concerning this clone: A read error may produce the germline difference seen at one junction end. The V gene is TRBV2, the J gene TRBJ2-7, with TRBD2 as a possible D gene (6 bases). CDR3 length: 13 amino acids. Germline V gene sequence: CDR1 SNHLY, CDR2 FYNNEI. The CDR3 here is CTSMEGLPYEQYF. DNA for the CDR3: TGTACCAGCATGGAGGGCCTCCCCTACGAGCAGTACTTC.

The chain employs TRBV5-6 and TRBJ2-5; D uncertain. This CDR3 comprises 14 residues. Germline-derived CDR1 and CDR2 are SGHDT and YYEEEE. The V gene lost 0 bases and the J gene lost 5 bases, with 11 bases spanning the gap. The CDR3 spells CASSLASPSETQYF. The CDR3 DNA is TGTGCCAGCAGCTTGGCTTCTCCCTCGGAGACCCAGTACTTC.